Below are 8 T cell receptor beta chains sequenced from a single sample in a study of blood T cell repertoires in COVID-19. Using immunoSEQ multiplex PCR, the repertoire was profiled, and TCRdb retains in-frame clones only, with some absent. The top ten clones hold about 4.2% of a sample with about 87,000 clones, around three quarters of them seen once. Sequencing was carried out using peripheral blood. The receptors originated from a woman in her fifties or sixties with acute or convalescent COVID-19.

This clone has only one observation. This rearrangement joins TRBV7-9 to TRBJ2-3, with 7 bases matching TRBD1. With 2 bases clipped from V and 3 bases from J, the junction kept 5 bases outside the gene matches. Germline V gene sequence: CDR1 SEHNR, CDR2 FQNEAQ (reference sequence). The CDR3 covers 15 residues. Here the CDR3 reads CASSLPRGITDTQYF. The DNA of the CDR3 is TGTGCCAGCAGCTTACCCAGGGGGATAACAGATACGCAGTATTTT.

A single count supports this clone. The V gene is TRBV2, the J gene TRBJ2-3, with 11 bases identical to TRBD2. The V segment lost 9 bases and the J segment 2 bases; nucleotides outside the gene matches: 7. The CDR3 runs 15 residues. Looked up from germline, CDR1 is SNHLY and CDR2 is FYNNEI. The CDR3 coding sequence is TGTGCCAGGGAGACTAGCGGGGACCACACAGATACGCAGTATTTT. Translating gives CARETSGDHTDTQYF.

This clone was counted only a few times. This rearrangement joins TRBV28 to TRBJ1-4, with D tentatively TRBD1 (5 bases). Germline CDR1 MDHEN, CDR2 SYDVKM. V shed 6 bases and J shed 14 bases, with 16 bases lying between them. This CDR3 spans 12 amino acids. This chain's CDR3 is CASRLGGERLFF. The CDR3 coding sequence is TGTGCCAGCAGGCTTGGGGGGGAACGGCTGTTTTTT.

V usage is TRBV14 and J usage is TRBJ2-7, with 9 bases fitting TRBD2. With V trimmed by 2 bases and J by 4 bases, 18 bases remained unmatched. CDR3 length: 19 amino acids. From germline, CDR1 is SGHDN and CDR2 FVKESK. The CDR3 reads CASSQSRGIAGERPYEQYF. The DNA for the CDR3 is TGTGCCAGCAGCCAATCTAGAGGGATAGCGGGGGAGCGGCCTTACGAGCAGTACTTC.

Here the CDR3 reads CASSVPVDSMSRSEQYF. CDR3 coding DNA: TGTGCCAGCAGTGTTCCTGTGGATAGTATGAGTCGGAGCGAGCAGTACTTC. V is TRBV2 and J is TRBJ2-7; unclear D gene. The CDR3 contains 17 residues. V shed 4 bases and J shed 6 bases, with 25 bases lying between them. Germline-derived CDR1 and CDR2 are SNHLY and FYNNEI. The whole variable domain, filled in from reference TRBV2 and TRBJ2-7, reads EPEVTQTPSHQVTQMGQEVILRCVPISNHLYFYWYRQILGQKVEFLVSFYNNEISEKSEIFDDQFSVERPDGSNFTLKIRSTKLEDSAMYFCASSVPVDSMSRSEQYFGPGTRLTVT.

V usage is TRBV19 and J usage is TRBJ1-2; tentatively, D is TRBD1 (6 bases). The V gene lost 4 bases and the J gene lost 7 bases, with 19 bases spanning the gap. The CDR3 extends over 15 amino acids. CDR1 and CDR2 (germline): LNHDA, SQIVND (reference sequence). The CDR3 DNA reads as TGTGCCAGTAGTAGGGTCGCAGGGGAACAATCTGGCTACACCTTC. This encodes CASSRVAGEQSGYTF.

The CDR3 reads CASSYVGTGRGNIQYF. The CDR3 DNA follows: TGTGCCAGCAGTTACGTGGGGACAGGGAGGGGTAACATTCAGTACTTC. V usage is TRBV6-5 and J usage is TRBJ2-4; 9 bases map to TRBD1. Germline V gene data show CDR1 as MNHEY and CDR2 as SVGAGI. J was trimmed by 7 bases and V by 2 bases; bases with no gene match: 9. The CDR3 has 16 residues.

This clone was seen only a few times. The chain has TRBV4-1 and TRBJ1-5, with 7 nucleotides matching TRBD1. The CDR3 totals 14 residues. The germline gives CDR1 MGHRA, CDR2 YSYEKL. V shed 3 bases and J 4 bases; nucleotides not matched to a gene: 3. CDR3 amino acids: CASSHSQGNQPQHF. CDR3 bases: TGCGCCAGCAGCCACTCACAGGGGAATCAGCCCCAGCATTTT.